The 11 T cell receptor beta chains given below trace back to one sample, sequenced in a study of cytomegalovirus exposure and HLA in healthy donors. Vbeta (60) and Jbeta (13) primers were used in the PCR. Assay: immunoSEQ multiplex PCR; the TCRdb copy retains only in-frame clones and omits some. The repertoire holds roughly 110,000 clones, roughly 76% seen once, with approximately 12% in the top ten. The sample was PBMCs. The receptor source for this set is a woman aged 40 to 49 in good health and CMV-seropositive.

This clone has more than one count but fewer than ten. CDR3 region: CASTQQGNGYTF. The CDR3 region has the DNA TGTGCCAGCACCCAACAGGGGAACGGCTACACCTTC. The chain combines TRBV6-5 with TRBJ1-2; 7 bases are a match to TRBD1. There are 12 residues in the CDR3. V trimming: 7 bases; J trimming: 8 bases; junction bases outside the gene matches: 7. Germline CDR1 MNHEY, CDR2 SVGAGI.

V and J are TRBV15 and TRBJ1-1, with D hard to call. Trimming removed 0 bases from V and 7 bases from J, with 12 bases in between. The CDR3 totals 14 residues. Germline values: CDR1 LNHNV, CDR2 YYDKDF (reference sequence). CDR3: CATSREGTGREAFF. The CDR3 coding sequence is TGTGCCACCAGCAGAGAGGGCACCGGCCGTGAAGCTTTCTTT.

CDR3 sequence: CASSLVVHGGDGYTF. In nucleotides, the CDR3 is TGTGCCAGCAGCCTCGTTGTTCATGGGGGGGATGGCTACACCTTC. The rearrangement uses TRBV7-8 and TRBJ1-2; TRBD1 is a possible D gene (5 bases). The CDR3 covers 15 residues. Trimming removed 5 bases at V and 6 bases at J, with 19 bases between. The germline V gene encodes CDR1 SGHVS and CDR2 FQNEAQ.

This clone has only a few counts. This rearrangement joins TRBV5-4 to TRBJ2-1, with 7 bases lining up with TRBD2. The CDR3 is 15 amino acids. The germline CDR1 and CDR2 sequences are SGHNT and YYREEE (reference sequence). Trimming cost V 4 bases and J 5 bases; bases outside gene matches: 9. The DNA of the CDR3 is TGTGCCAGCAGCCTTCGGGGGGTAAGAGACAATGAGCAGTTCTTC. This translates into CASSLRGVRDNEQFF.

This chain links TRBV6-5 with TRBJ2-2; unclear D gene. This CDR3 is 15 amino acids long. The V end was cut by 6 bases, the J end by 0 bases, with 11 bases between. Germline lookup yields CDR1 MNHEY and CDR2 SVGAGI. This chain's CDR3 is CASRLSRANTGELFF. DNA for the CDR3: TGTGCCAGCAGATTATCTCGCGCGAACACCGGGGAGCTGTTTTTT.

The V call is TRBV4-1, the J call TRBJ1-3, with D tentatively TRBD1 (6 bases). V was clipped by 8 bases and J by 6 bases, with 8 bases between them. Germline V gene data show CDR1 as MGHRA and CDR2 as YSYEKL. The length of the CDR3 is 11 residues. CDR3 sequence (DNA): TGCGCCAGCGAGGGACAAAACACCATATATTTT. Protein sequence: CASEGQNTIYF.

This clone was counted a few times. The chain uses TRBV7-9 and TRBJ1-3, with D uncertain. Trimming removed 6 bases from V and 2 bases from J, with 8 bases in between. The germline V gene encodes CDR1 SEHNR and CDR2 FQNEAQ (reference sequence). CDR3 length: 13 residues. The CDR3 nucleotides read TGTGCCAGCAGACTCGGGACTGGAAACACCATATATTTT. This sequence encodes CASRLGTGNTIYF.

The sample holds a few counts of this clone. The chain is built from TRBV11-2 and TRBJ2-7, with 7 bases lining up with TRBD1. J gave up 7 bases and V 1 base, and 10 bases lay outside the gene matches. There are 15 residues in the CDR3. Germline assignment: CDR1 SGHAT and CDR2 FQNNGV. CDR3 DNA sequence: TGTGCCAGCAGCTTAGTGGCAGGGGGTTTTGGGGAGCAGTACTTC. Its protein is CASSLVAGGFGEQYF.

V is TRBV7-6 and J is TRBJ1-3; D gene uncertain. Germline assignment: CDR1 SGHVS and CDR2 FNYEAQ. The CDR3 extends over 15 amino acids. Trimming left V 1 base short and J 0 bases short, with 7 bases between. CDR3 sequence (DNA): TGTGCCAGCAGCTTAGGGGCGAACTCTGGAAACACCATATATTTT. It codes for CASSLGANSGNTIYF.

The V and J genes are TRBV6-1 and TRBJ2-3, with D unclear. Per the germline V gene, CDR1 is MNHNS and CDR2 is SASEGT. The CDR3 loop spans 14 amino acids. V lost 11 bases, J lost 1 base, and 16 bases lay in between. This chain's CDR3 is CAAHLPTGTDTQYF. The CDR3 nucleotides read TGTGCCGCCCACCTCCCCACAGGCACAGATACGCAGTATTTT.

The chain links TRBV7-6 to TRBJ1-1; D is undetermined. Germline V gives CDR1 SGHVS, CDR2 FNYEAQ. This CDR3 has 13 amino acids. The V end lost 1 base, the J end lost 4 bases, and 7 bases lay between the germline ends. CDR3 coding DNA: TGTGCCAGCAGCTTAGGCCAGATCACTGAAGCTTTCTTT. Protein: CASSLGQITEAFF. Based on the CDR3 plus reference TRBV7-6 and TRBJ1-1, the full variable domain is GAGVSQSPRYKVTKRGQDVALRCDPISGHVSLYWYRQALGQGPEFLTYFNYEAQQDKSGLPNDRFSAERPEGSISTLTIQRTEQRDSAMYRCASSLGQITEAFFGQGTRLTVV.